Listed below are T cell receptor beta chains from one sample, sequenced in a study of shared clonotypes between healthy human individuals. Using immunoSEQ multiplex PCR, the repertoire was profiled, and TCRdb retains in-frame clones only, with some absent. The repertoire holds hundreds of thousands of clones, with about 96% as singletons. Sequenced sample: naive CD8+ T cells sorted from blood. These receptors were collected from a young woman in good health. The CDR3 runs from the conserved cysteine through the conserved F or W. D genes are given only for firm matches. Not all rows give a size; the values are once, few, many and, for expanded clones, a class.

- TRBJ2-3 - 14 TRBV5-1 TGCGCCAGCAGCTTGGCCCCCCCACGGGATACGCAGTATTTT CASSLAPPRDTQYF
- TRBJ2-7 - 13 TRBV7-9 TGTGCCAGCAGCTTATCGGGTTTCGACGAGCAGTACTTC CASSLSGFDEQYF
- TRBJ2-2 - 15 TRBV9 TGTGCCAGCAGCGTAGTGGGGGATGGCACCGGGGAGCTGTTTTTT CASSVVGDGTGELFF
- TRBJ2-7 - 14 TRBV13 TGTGCCACTACTGGCCAGGCCGTGGACTACGAGCAGTACTTC CATTGQAVDYEQYF
- TRBJ1-2 - 14 TRBV7-9 TGTGCCAGCAGCTTACCCGGTACTAACTATGGCTACACCTTC CASSLPGTNYGYTF
TRBD1 TRBJ2-1 once 15 TRBV6-5 TGTGCCAGCAGTCCCGACAGGGATCCCTACAATGAGCAGTTCTTC CASSPDRDPYNEQFF
TRBD1 TRBJ2-7 - 15 TRBV27 TGTGCCAGCACTCCGGCTGGGACAGGGGACTACGAGCAGTACTTC CASTPAGTGDYEQYF
TRBD2 TRBJ2-1 once 15 TRBV4-1 TGCGCCAGCAGCTCCGGGACTAGCGGGAGAAATGAGCAGTTCTTC CASSSGTSGRNEQFF
- TRBJ1-1 - 13 TRBV30 TGTGCCTGGAGTGCAGGGCAGAACACTGAAGCTTTCTTT CAWSAGQNTEAFF
- TRBJ2-7 - 15 TRBV2 TGTGCCAGCACCGAAGGGTGGAGAAAGGACTACGAGCAGTACTTC CASTEGWRKDYEQYF
TRBD1 TRBJ2-2 - 14 TRBV27 TGTGCCAGCAGTTTACCAGGGGGCACCGGGGAGCTGTTTTTT CASSLPGGTGELFF
TRBD2 TRBJ2-3 - 16 TRBV28 TGTGCCAGCAGTTTAACGTCTAGCGGGAGAACAGATACGCAGTATTTT CASSLTSSGRTDTQYF
- TRBJ1-1 - 16 TRBV7-6 TGTGCCAGCAGCTTCGTTCCTTCCAGGGTAGACACTGAAGCTTTCTTT CASSFVPSRVDTEAFF
- TRBJ2-7 - 14 TRBV2 TGTGCCAGCAGGGCCGGGACCAGCTCCTACGAGCAGTACTTC CASRAGTSSYEQYF
- TRBJ1-5 once 14 TRBV28 TGTGCCAGCAGTTTATGGGGGTGGGGTCAGCCCCAGCATTTT CASSLWGWGQPQHF
- TRBJ1-2 - 14 TRBV2 TGTGCCAACCGCGAGGGGAAAGCTAACTATGGCTACACCTTC CANREGKANYGYTF
- TRBJ2-7 - 15 TRBV5-5 TGTGCCAGCAGCTTTGGGTCGGCCGGTGTTTACGAGCAGTACTTC CASSFGSAGVYEQYF
- TRBJ1-1 - 14 TRBV7-9 TGTGCCAGCAGGGAAGGGGGGATGAACACTGAAGCTTTCTTT CASREGGMNTEAFF
TRBD2 TRBJ2-5 - 17 TRBV28 TGTGCCAGCAGTTTATATGGTCTAGCGGGAGGGCAAGAGACCCAGTACTTC CASSLYGLAGGQETQYF
- TRBJ1-2 - 15 TRBV7-9 TGTGCCAGCAGCCTTTACAGGGATCGTGAATATGGCTACACCTTC CASSLYRDREYGYTF
TRBD1 TRBJ2-7 - 15 TRBV7-9 TGTGCCAGCAGCCTCTGGCGGACAGGGCGAGGCGAGCAGTACTTC CASSLWRTGRGEQYF
- TRBJ1-2 once 13 TRBV28 TGTGCCAGCAAGGGCGGGGGGACCTATGGCTACACCTTC CASKGGGTYGYTF
TRBD1 TRBJ1-3 few 14 TRBV9 TGTGCCAGCAGCGTAGACAGGGGGGGAAACACCATATATTTT CASSVDRGGNTIYF
- TRBJ1-3 - 15 TRBV29-1 TGCAGCGTCCGGACCTCACAGGATCCCCTAAACACCATATATTTT CSVRTSQDPLNTIYF
- TRBJ2-1 - 14 TRBV28 TGTGCCAGCAGTTTAGTGGGGACCGGCGGTGAGCAGTTCTTC CASSLVGTGGEQFF
- TRBJ1-5 - 17 TRBV6-1 TGTGCCAGCAGTGAATGGAGGACTAAGGATAGCAATCAGCCCCAGCATTTT CASSEWRTKDSNQPQHF
TRBD1 TRBJ2-7 - 15 TRBV5-6 TGTGCCAGCAGCTTTGGGACAGGCCGTTCCTACGAGCAGTACTTC CASSFGTGRSYEQYF
TRBD2 TRBJ2-1 - 16 TRBV19 TGTGCCAGTAGTACGTCTAGCGGGAGGACCTACAATGAGCAGTTCTTC CASSTSSGRTYNEQFF
- TRBJ2-7 - 22 TRBV28 TGTGCCAGCAGCCAAGCCGTACCGTTCAGTTGGGGGTTTATAGCGAGCTCCTACGAGCAGTACTTC CASSQAVPFSWGFIASSYEQYF
TRBD1 TRBJ1-1 - 16 TRBV28 TGTGCCAGCAGTTTATCCCCGGGACAGGGATTCACTGAAGCTTTCTTT CASSLSPGQGFTEAFF
- TRBJ1-5 - 13 TRBV28 TGTGCCAGCAGAACAACCAGCAATCAGCCCCAGCATTTT CASRTTSNQPQHF
TRBD2 TRBJ2-2 - 16 TRBV5-6 TGTGCCAGCAGCTTGGAAACTAGCGGAAACACCGGGGAGCTGTTTTTT CASSLETSGNTGELFF
- TRBJ1-1 - 16 TRBV27 TGTGCCAGCAGTTTATTGGGGGACGGGGGGCCCACTGAAGCTTTCTTT CASSLLGDGGPTEAFF
TRBD2 TRBJ2-5 - 15 TRBV2 TGTGCCAGCAGTGAGTGGCGGGAGGGCCAAGAGACCCAGTACTTC CASSEWREGQETQYF
- TRBJ2-7 - 13 TRBV27 TGTGCCAGCAGTGGGAAGGCTACCTACGAGCAGTACTTC CASSGKATYEQYF
- TRBJ2-1 once 12 TRBV9 TGTGCCAGCAGCGTACCGTCTCGGGAGCAGTTCTTC CASSVPSREQFF
- TRBJ1-2 - 13 TRBV27 TGTGCCAGCAGTTTAAGGGGGACCTATGGCTACACCTTC CASSLRGTYGYTF
- TRBJ1-2 - 12 TRBV25-1 TGTGCCAGCATGCGCCGTGGCTATGGCTACACCTTC CASMRRGYGYTF
TRBD1 TRBJ2-7 - 15 TRBV6-5 TGTGCCAGCAGCCTTCGGGGACAGGGGCGCTACGAGCAGTACTTC CASSLRGQGRYEQYF
TRBD2 TRBJ2-1 - 16 TRBV27 TGTGCCAGCAGTTTATCCTCCCTAGCGGCCTACAATGAGCAGTTCTTC CASSLSSLAAYNEQFF
- TRBJ1-1 - 12 TRBV15 TGTGCCACCAGCAGAGATGCCACTGAAGCTTTCTTT CATSRDATEAFF
- TRBJ2-2 - 14 TRBV29-1 TGCAGCGTTTTGGCAGGGAGGAACACCGGGGAGCTGTTTTTT CSVLAGRNTGELFF
- TRBJ2-3 - 15 TRBV9 TGTGCCAGCAGCGTACTAGAGTCTAGCACAGATACGCAGTATTTT CASSVLESSTDTQYF
- TRBJ2-3 - 14 TRBV19 TGTGCCAGTAGTATCGATGGGGGTGCAGATACGCAGTATTTT CASSIDGGADTQYF
- TRBJ2-3 - 11 TRBV6-5 TGTGCCAGCGGAAGCACAGATACGCAGTATTTT CASGSTDTQYF
TRBD2 TRBJ2-7 - 15 TRBV11-2 TGTGCCAGCAGCCTTGAAGCGGGGGACTCCTACGAGCAGTACTTC CASSLEAGDSYEQYF
- TRBJ2-3 - 16 TRBV6-4 TGTGCCAGCAGTGACTTAACCGGGAGCGTGTCAGATACGCAGTATTTT CASSDLTGSVSDTQYF
- TRBJ2-1 - 16 TRBV25-1 TGTGCCAGCAGTGAACAACAGGTTTTGCCCTACAATGAGCAGTTCTTC CASSEQQVLPYNEQFF